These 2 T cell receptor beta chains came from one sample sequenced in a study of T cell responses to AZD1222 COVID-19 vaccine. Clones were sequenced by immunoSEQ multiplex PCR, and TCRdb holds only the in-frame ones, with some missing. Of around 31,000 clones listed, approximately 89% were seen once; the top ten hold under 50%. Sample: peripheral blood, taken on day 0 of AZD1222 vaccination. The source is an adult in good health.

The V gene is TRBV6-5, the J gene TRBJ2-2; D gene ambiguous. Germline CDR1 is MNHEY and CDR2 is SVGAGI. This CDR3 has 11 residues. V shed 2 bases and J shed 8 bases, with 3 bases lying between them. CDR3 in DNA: TGTGCCAGCAGTTACATGGGGGAGCTGTTTTTT. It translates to CASSYMGELFF.

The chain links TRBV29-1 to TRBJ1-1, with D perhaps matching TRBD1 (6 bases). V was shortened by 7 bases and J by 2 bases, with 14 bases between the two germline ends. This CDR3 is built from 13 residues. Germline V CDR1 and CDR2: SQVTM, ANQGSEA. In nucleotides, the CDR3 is TGCAGCGGTGGGGGCAGTGTAAACACTGAAGCTTTCTTT. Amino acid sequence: CSGGGSVNTEAFF. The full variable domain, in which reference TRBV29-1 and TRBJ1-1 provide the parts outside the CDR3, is SAVISQKPSRDICQRGTSLTIQCQVDSQVTMMFWYRQQPGQSLTLIATANQGSEATYESGFVIDKFPISRPNLTFSTLTVSNMSPEDSSIYLCSGGGSVNTEAFFGQGTRLTVV.